The following is a T cell receptor beta chain sequence with its context. Antigen: not known. This sample was included in a study of T cells after yellow fever vaccination. At the level of the study: When fractions had low cell numbers, they were prepared with SMART-Seq v4 Ultra Low Input. General study findings and limits: Primary-vaccination clones mostly resurfaced post-booster (around 95% CD4, approximately 87% CD8). Some clonotypes, a small share, were shared between CD4 and CD8 compartments.

TCRdb redid the calling of the 5' RACE reads with MiXCR, one entry per CDR3 protein. The table lists under 550,000 distinct CDR3 sequences, 20% to 25% of them singletons. The receptor comes from a man aged 18-30 years who received the YFV17D yellow fever vaccine. The sample consisted of PBMCs, taken less than 25 days after the first yellow fever vaccination.

As DNA, the CDR3 is TGTGCCAGCAGCGTAGGCTGGCAGGGGGTGTATACGCAGTATTTT. Encoded protein: CASSVGWQGVYTQYF. The gene calls are TRBV9 and TRBJ2-3; 7 bases are a match to TRBD1. The CDR3 has 15 residues. The trim removed 0 bases at V and 7 bases at J, leaving 8 bases unmatched. Germline CDR1 is SGDLS and CDR2 is YYNGEE.